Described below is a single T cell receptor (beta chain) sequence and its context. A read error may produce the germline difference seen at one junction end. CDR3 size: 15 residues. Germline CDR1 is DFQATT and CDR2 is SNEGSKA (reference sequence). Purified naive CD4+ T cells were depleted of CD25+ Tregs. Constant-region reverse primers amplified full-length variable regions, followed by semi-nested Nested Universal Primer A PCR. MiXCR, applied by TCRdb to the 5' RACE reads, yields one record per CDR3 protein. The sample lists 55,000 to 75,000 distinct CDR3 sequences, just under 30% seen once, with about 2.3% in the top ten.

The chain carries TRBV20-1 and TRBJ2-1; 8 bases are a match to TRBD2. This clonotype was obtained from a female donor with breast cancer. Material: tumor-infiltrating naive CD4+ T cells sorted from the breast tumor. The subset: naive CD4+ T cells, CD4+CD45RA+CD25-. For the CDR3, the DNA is TGCAGTGCTAGTCGAGACGGGAGGGTGGGGAATGGGCAGTTCTTC. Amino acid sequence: CSASRDGRVGNGQFF.